A single sample gave rise to the 21 T cell receptor beta chains below, sequenced in a study of blood T cell repertoires in COVID-19. Assay: immunoSEQ multiplex PCR; the TCRdb copy retains only in-frame clones and omits some. The table has 42,000 or so clones, more than 75% seen once. The sequencing input was peripheral blood. The origin of the receptors is a man of 80 years or more with acute or convalescent COVID-19.

The chain recombines TRBV15 with TRBJ1-1; D remains ambiguous. CDR1 and CDR2 from the germline V gene are LNHNV and YYDKDF (reference sequence). This CDR3 has 13 residues. V was clipped by 8 bases and J by 7 bases, with 17 bases between them. In nucleotides, the CDR3 is TGTGCCACCGAGGGCAGCGCTGGGGTTGAAGCTTTCTTT. It specifies CATEGSAGVEAFF.

Written as DNA, the CDR3 is TGTGCCAGCAGACCACAGGGTGCTTCGGGAGAGACCCAGTACTTC. It translates to CASRPQGASGETQYF. The chain recombines TRBV6-5 with TRBJ2-5, with a tentative D call TRBD1 (6 bases). The germline CDR1 and CDR2 sequences are MNHEY and SVGAGI. V was trimmed by 6 bases and J by 4 bases, leaving 18 bases between them. This CDR3 contains 15 residues.

This clone has just one count. CDR3 in DNA: TGTGCCAGCAGCCAACCCGGGGGAGGGACCTATGGCTACACCTTC. Amino acids: CASSQPGGGTYGYTF. V is TRBV3-1 (or the pseudogene TRBV3-2) and J is TRBJ1-2; a possible D gene is TRBD1 (5 bases). Trimming took off 2 bases at V and 4 bases at J, with 14 bases between the two ends. This CDR3 region has 15 residues. Per germline, CDR1 LGHDT and CDR2 YNNKEL (reference sequence).

This chain links TRBV5-6 with TRBJ1-1; 7 bases match TRBD1. Losses at the gene ends were 1 base for V and 1 base for J; bases not matched to a gene: 1. CDR3 size: 14 residues. Per germline, CDR1 SGHDT and CDR2 YYEEEE. CDR3 DNA sequence: TGTGCCAGCAGCTTGTGGGACAGGAACACTGAAGCTTTCTTT. This translates into CASSLWDRNTEAFF.

This clone was seen only a few times. This rearrangement joins TRBV28 to TRBJ2-7; 7 bases align to TRBD1. J was trimmed by 3 bases and V by 4 bases; bases with no gene match: 6. The CDR3 sequence is 14 residues long. The germline gives CDR1 MDHEN, CDR2 SYDVKM. The CDR3 coding sequence is TGTGCCAGCAGTTCCGCGACAGGGATCTACGAGCAGTACTTC. Amino acids: CASSSATGIYEQYF.

This sequence joins TRBV9 and TRBJ2-1; unclear D gene. Between the trimmed V and J ends, which lost 0 bases and 9 bases, there was a span of 10 bases. This CDR3 is built from 13 residues. The V gene's germline CDR1 is SGDLS and CDR2 YYNGEE. CDR3 nucleotides: TGTGCCAGCAGCGTAGCTGAAGCATTTGAGCAGTTCTTC. Protein sequence: CASSVAEAFEQFF.

The rearrangement joins TRBV12-3 or TRBV12-4 to TRBJ1-2; D is possibly TRBD1 (5 bases). V dropped 2 bases and J dropped 8 bases, with 12 bases sitting between them. This CDR3 contains 13 residues. The CDR3, as DNA: TGTGCCAGCAGTTTATTAGGGGAAAGGGGCTACACCTTC. Its protein product is CASSLLGERGYTF.

The rearrangement links TRBV6-5 to TRBJ2-5; possible D gene TRBD2, 6 bases. This CDR3 is built from 15 residues. Trimming pared 5 bases from V and 5 bases from J, leaving 18 bases between. Germline CDR1 MNHEY, CDR2 SVGAGI. DNA for the CDR3: TGTGCCAGCAGTCCTCGGAGACTAGTTGGCGAGACCCAGTACTTC. This codes for CASSPRRLVGETQYF.

This chain uses TRBV5-1 with TRBJ1-1, with TRBD1 matching 7 bases. Germline V lookup: CDR1 SGHRS, CDR2 YFSETQ. There are 14 residues in the CDR3. After removal of 3 bases from V and 2 bases from J, the junction contained 4 bases not matched to a gene. The CDR3 protein is CASSWDSFNTEAFF. The CDR3 DNA reads TGCGCCAGCAGCTGGGACAGCTTTAACACTGAAGCTTTCTTT.

The chain employs TRBV9 and TRBJ2-1; 7 bases align to TRBD2. This CDR3 region has 17 residues. The V and J ends lost 2 bases and 2 bases, in that order; junction bases with no gene match: 10. CDR1 is SGDLS, CDR2 YYNGEE, per germline. The chain's CDR3 is CASSVSSGGSTYNEQFF. The CDR3 region has the DNA TGTGCCAGCAGCGTCTCGAGTGGCGGGAGCACCTACAATGAGCAGTTCTTC.

V gene TRBV6-5 combines with J gene TRBJ2-7; 12 bases align to TRBD2. The V gene end was trimmed by 2 bases and the J gene end by 7 bases; junction bases not matched to a gene: 6. CDR3 length: 15 residues. Germline values: CDR1 MNHEY, CDR2 SVGAGI. The chain's CDR3 is CASSYGLAGTGEQYF. DNA for the CDR3: TGTGCCAGCAGTTACGGACTAGCGGGAACAGGGGAGCAGTACTTC.

The genes are TRBV28 and TRBJ1-5; tentatively, D is TRBD1 (6 bases). Germline V gene data show CDR1 as MDHEN and CDR2 as SYDVKM. Deletions cut 3 bases from V and 3 bases from J, with 15 bases between. The CDR3 is 16 amino acids. CDR3 nucleotides: TGTGCCAGCAGTTTGGACAGATTCCTGGACAATCAGCCCCAGCATTTT. Amino acids: CASSLDRFLDNQPQHF.

This clone was picked up a small number of times. This chain connects TRBV27 to TRBJ2-1; TRBD1 aligns across 8 bases. The CDR3 runs to 15 residues. The J segment lost 0 bases and the V segment lost 6 bases, leaving 4 bases of the junction unmatched. Germline V gene lookup returns CDR1 MNHEY and CDR2 SMNVEV (reference sequence). The CDR3 DNA sequence: TGTGCCAGCAGGCGGACAGGGCCCTCCTACAATGAGCAGTTCTTC. It codes for CASRRTGPSYNEQFF.

The rearrangement joins TRBV20-1 to TRBJ2-1; D gene ambiguous. Germline lookup yields CDR1 DFQATT and CDR2 SNEGSKA (reference sequence). The CDR3 is 11 residues long. Trimming shortened V by 2 bases and J by 15 bases, and 14 bases separated the two germline ends. This CDR3 reads CSARPDTAPFF. The CDR3 DNA sequence: TGCAGTGCTAGACCCGACACGGCGCCGTTCTTC.

CDR3 loop: CASRPDRPNQPQHF. The CDR3 region has the DNA TGTGCCAGCAGGCCGGACAGACCTAATCAGCCCCAGCATTTT. This chain joins TRBV28 and TRBJ1-5, with a tentative D call TRBD1 (6 bases). Germline loops: CDR1 MDHEN, CDR2 SYDVKM. Trimming pared 6 bases from V and 4 bases from J, leaving 13 bases between. The CDR3 runs 14 residues.

The chain joins TRBV11-2 to TRBJ2-1; 11 positions match TRBD2. Germline loops: CDR1 SGHAT, CDR2 FQNNGV. The CDR3 consists of 19 residues. V was pared by 5 bases and J by 5 bases, with 17 bases of the junction left unmatched. The CDR3 DNA reads TGTGCCAGCAGCCGCTTAGTGTCCCTTAGCGGGAGGGCCCACAATGAGCAGTTCTTC. Its protein is CASSRLVSLSGRAHNEQFF.

In its sample, this clone was seen a few times. The genes are TRBV5-1 and TRBJ2-7; D is unclear. This CDR3 is built from 13 residues. Germline V gives CDR1 SGHRS, CDR2 YFSETQ. Trimming left V 4 bases short and J 0 bases short, with 8 bases between. In DNA, the CDR3 is TGCGCCAGCAGCGTAACAGACTCCTACGAGCAGTACTTC. Amino acids: CASSVTDSYEQYF. Full variable domain (outside the CDR3, taken from reference TRBV5-1 and TRBJ2-7): KAGVTQTPRYLIKTRGQQVTLSCSPISGHRSVSWYQQTPGQGLQFLFEYFSETQRNKGNFPGRFSGRQFSNSRSEMNVSTLELGDSALYLCASSVTDSYEQYFGPGTRLTVT.

This clone was seen only a few times. The chain uses TRBV24-1 and TRBJ1-1; D is unclear. Germline CDR1 is KGHDR and CDR2 is SFDVKD. The CDR3 has 14 residues. The V end was cut by 5 bases, the J end by 3 bases, with 12 bases between. CDR3 amino acids: CATSGAGRDTEAFF. Here the CDR3 DNA reads TGTGCCACCAGTGGAGCGGGTAGGGACACTGAAGCTTTCTTT.

In its sample, this clone was seen once. The chain recombines TRBV9 with TRBJ2-7; TRBD2 matches at 13 bases. The CDR3 loop spans 20 amino acids. Germline V gene data show CDR1 as SGDLS and CDR2 as YYNGEE. V lost 4 bases to trimming and J lost 0 bases; unmatched junction nucleotides: 16. The chain's CDR3 is CASSSDPGLAGRGNSYEQYF. The CDR3 DNA sequence: TGTGCCAGCAGCTCAGATCCGGGACTAGCGGGACGAGGTAACTCCTACGAGCAGTACTTC.

The chain employs TRBV7-2 and TRBJ2-3; 12 positions agree with TRBD2. V trimming: 6 bases; J trimming: 2 bases; junction bases outside the gene matches: 6. This CDR3 region has 16 residues. The germline gives CDR1 SGHTA, CDR2 FQGNSA. DNA of the CDR3: TGTGCCAGCAGGCAAACTAGCGGGGGGAACACAGATACGCAGTATTTT. Translating gives CASRQTSGGNTDTQYF. Using reference TRBV7-2 and TRBJ2-3 for the parts outside the CDR3, the full variable domain is GAGVSQSPSNKVTEKGKDVELRCDPISGHTALYWYRQSLGQGLEFLIYFQGNSAPDKSGLPSDRFSAERTGGSVSTLTIQRTQQEDSAVYLCASRQTSGGNTDTQYFGPGTRLTVL.

The rearrangement uses TRBV18 and TRBJ2-2; 16 bases line up with TRBD2. In germline, CDR1 is KGHSH, CDR2 LQKENI. With 3 bases clipped from V and 7 bases from J, the junction kept 5 bases outside the gene matches. There are 17 residues in the CDR3. CDR3 region: CASSPGLAGGQDGELFF. The DNA of the CDR3 is TGTGCCAGCTCACCGGGACTAGCGGGGGGGCAAGACGGGGAGCTGTTTTTT.